A single sample gave rise to the 7 T cell receptor beta chains below, sequenced in a study of blood T cells in healthy people across ages. Together with a sample-barcoded 5' primer, a J-beta primer mix was included in a second PCR lasting roughly 6 to 12 cycles. In TCRdb, the 5' RACE reads were re-called with MiXCR into one record per CDR3 protein. This table holds 1.5 million to 2 million distinct CDR3 sequences, about 28% found once. The specimen was blood. These receptors were collected from a woman under 40 in good health.

Concerning this clonotype itself: One junction end does not reproduce the germline sequence, and a read error may be involved. The CDR3 sequence is CAWSTGTGNEQFF. In nucleotides, the CDR3 is TGTGCCTGGAGTACCGGGACAGGCAATGAACAGTTCTTC. The chain links TRBV30 to TRBJ2-1, with 8 bases that match TRBD1. CDR1 is GTSNPN, CDR2 SVGIG, per germline (reference sequence). The CDR3 contains 13 residues.

This clonotype was detected only a few times. The chain joins TRBV5-1 to TRBJ1-1; D might be TRBD1 (5 bases). The germline CDR1 and CDR2 sequences are SGHRS and YFSETQ. This CDR3 comprises 14 residues. Trimming pared 4 bases from V and 2 bases from J, leaving 12 bases between. DNA for the CDR3: TGCGCCAGCAGCGTACCGGGACCCAACACTGAAGCTTTCTTT. This codes for CASSVPGPNTEAFF.

As regards this clonotype: A much bigger clone sits one base away, suggesting this may be a read error. The rearrangement links TRBV6-5 to TRBJ1-2, with D possibly matching TRBD1 (6 bases). Germline V CDR1 and CDR2: MNHEY, SVGAGI. This CDR3 region has 16 residues. The germline V and J ends were trimmed by 2 bases and 5 bases, with 18 bases remaining between them. CDR3 bases: TGTGCCAGCAGTTACGAACGGAAGCGGGGGACATATGGCTACACCTTC. Protein product: CASSYERKRGTYGYTF.

The chain links TRBV5-1 to TRBJ2-3; 8 positions match TRBD1. The CDR3 covers 16 residues. Germline V gene sequence: CDR1 SGHRS, CDR2 YFSETQ. J lost 0 bases, V lost 0 bases, and 3 bases had no gene match. For the CDR3, the DNA is TGCGCCAGCAGCTTGGGCACAGGGGGAAGCACAGATACGCAGTATTTT. It specifies CASSLGTGGSTDTQYF.

On this clonotype itself: At one boundary the junction diverges from the germline segment, which might be a read error. The rearrangement uses TRBV4-1 and TRBJ2-7, with D perhaps TRBD1 or TRBD2 (5 bases each). This CDR3 is 17 amino acids long. Germline V lookup: CDR1 MGHRA, CDR2 YSYEKL. DNA of the CDR3: TGCGTCAGCAGCCAAGATGGGACGAGCAGGAGCTCCTACGAGCAGTACTTC. Translated, it gives CVSSQDGTSRSSYEQYF.

The chain is built from TRBV5-4 and TRBJ2-1; the D is unclear. Germline lookup yields CDR1 SGHNT and CDR2 YYREEE (reference sequence). This CDR3 spans 11 amino acids. V gave up 1 base and J gave up 9 bases, with 5 bases separating them. The CDR3 reads CASSLSIEQFF. CDR3 coding DNA: TGTGCCAGCAGCTTGAGCATTGAGCAGTTCTTC.

The V and J genes are TRBV20-1 and TRBJ2-3; TRBD2 aligns across 11 bases. V shed 5 bases, J shed 3 bases, and the junction held 4 bases outside the gene matches. CDR1 DFQATT and CDR2 SNEGSKA come from the germline V gene (reference sequence). The CDR3 extends over 14 amino acids. The CDR3 coding sequence is TGCAGTGCTGACATAGCGGGAGGGACAGATACGCAGTATTTT. It yields the protein CSADIAGGTDTQYF.